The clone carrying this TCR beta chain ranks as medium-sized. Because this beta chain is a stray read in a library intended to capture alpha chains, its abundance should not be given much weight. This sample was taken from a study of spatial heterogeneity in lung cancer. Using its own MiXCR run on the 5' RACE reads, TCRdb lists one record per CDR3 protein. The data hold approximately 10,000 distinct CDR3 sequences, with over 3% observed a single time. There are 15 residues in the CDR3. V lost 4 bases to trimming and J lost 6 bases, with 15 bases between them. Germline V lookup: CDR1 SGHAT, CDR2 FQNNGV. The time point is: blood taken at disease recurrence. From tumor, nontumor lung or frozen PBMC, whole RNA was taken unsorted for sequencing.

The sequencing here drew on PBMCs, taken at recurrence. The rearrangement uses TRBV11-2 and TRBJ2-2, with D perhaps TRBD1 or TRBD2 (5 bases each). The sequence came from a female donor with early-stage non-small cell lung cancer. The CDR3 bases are TGTGCCAGCAGCTCCCGGGACGAGTCCGCCGGGGAGCTGTTTTTT. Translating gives CASSSRDESAGELFF. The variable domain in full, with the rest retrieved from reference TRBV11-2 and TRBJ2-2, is EAGVAQSPRYKIIEKRQSVAFWCNPISGHATLYWYQQILGQGPKLLIQFQNNGVVDDSQLPKDRFSAERLKGVDSTLKIQPAKLEDSAVYLCASSSRDESAGELFFGEGSRLTVL.